A single T cell receptor beta chain is shown here with its context. The sample is drawn from a study of shared clonotypes between healthy human individuals. For the study at large: Sampling drew on donors who were a couple of women and three men aged 18 to 49.

CDR1 and CDR2 from the germline V gene are SQVTM and ANQGSEA. V was clipped by 5 bases and J by 12 bases; unmatched bases: 5. CDR3 length: 11 residues. Generated by immunoSEQ multiplex PCR, the TCRdb table keeps only in-frame clones and is missing some. The repertoire holds about 330,000 clones, with about 74% as singletons. Sequenced input: memory CD4+ T cells sorted from blood. Noted subset: CD45RA-negative fraction. The chain combines TRBV29-1 with TRBJ1-4, with 8 bases matching TRBD1. The origin of this receptor is a man aged 30 to 39 in good health. DNA for the CDR3: TGCAGCGTTCTCACGGGACAGGAACTGTTTTTT. Translated: CSVLTGQELFF.